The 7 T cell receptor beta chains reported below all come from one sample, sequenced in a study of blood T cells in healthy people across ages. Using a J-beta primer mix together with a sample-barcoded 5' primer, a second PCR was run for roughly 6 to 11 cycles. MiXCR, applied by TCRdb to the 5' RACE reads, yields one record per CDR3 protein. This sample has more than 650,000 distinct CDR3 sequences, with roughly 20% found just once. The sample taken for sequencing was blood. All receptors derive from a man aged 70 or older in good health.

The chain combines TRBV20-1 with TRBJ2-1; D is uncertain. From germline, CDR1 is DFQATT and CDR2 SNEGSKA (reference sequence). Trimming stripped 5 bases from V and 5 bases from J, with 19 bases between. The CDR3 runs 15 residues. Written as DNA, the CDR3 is TGCAGTGCTCGTAACACGTTGGATCGGAACAATGAGCAGTTCTTC. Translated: CSARNTLDRNNEQFF.

The CDR3 is CASSLQIGSYGYTF. CDR3 coding DNA: TGTGCCAGCAGTCTCCAAATCGGTTCCTATGGCTACACCTTC. The chain is built from TRBV12-3 or TRBV12-4 and TRBJ1-2; D not resolved. V lost 5 bases, J lost 4 bases, and 14 bases lay in between. This CDR3 is built from 14 residues.

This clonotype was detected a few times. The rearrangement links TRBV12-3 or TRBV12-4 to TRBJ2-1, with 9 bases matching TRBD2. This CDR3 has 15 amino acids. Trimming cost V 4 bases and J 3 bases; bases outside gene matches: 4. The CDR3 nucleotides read TGTGCCAGCAGTTACGCTAGCGGGGTCTACAATGAGCAGTTCTTC. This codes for CASSYASGVYNEQFF.

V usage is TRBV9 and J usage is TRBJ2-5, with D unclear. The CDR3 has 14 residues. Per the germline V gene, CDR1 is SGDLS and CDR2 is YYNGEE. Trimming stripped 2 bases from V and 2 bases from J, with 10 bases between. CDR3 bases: TGTGCCAGCAGCGTTAGGTCCACACAAGAGACCCAGTACTTC. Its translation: CASSVRSTQETQYF.

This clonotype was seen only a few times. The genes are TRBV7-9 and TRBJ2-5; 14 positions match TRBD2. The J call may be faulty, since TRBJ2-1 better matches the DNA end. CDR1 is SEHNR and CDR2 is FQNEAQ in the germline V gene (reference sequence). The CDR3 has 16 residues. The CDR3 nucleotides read TGTGCCAGCAGGAGACGACTAGCGGGAGGGCGTAGTGAGCAGTTCTTC. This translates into CASRRRLAGGRSEQFF.

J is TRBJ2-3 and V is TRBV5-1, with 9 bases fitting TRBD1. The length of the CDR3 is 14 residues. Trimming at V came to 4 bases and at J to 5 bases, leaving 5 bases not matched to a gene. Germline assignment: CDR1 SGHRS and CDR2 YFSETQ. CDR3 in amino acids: CASSAGQGGDTQYF. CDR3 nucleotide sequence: TGCGCCAGCAGCGCGGGACAGGGCGGAGATACGCAGTATTTT.

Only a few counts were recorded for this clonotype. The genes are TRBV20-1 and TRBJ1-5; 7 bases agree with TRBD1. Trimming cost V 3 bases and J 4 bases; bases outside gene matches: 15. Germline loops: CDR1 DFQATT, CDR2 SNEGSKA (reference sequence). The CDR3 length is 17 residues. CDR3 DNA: TGCAGTGCTAGTAACGCGCTGGGACAGAGGGAAAATCAGCCCCAGCATTTT. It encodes CSASNALGQRENQPQHF.